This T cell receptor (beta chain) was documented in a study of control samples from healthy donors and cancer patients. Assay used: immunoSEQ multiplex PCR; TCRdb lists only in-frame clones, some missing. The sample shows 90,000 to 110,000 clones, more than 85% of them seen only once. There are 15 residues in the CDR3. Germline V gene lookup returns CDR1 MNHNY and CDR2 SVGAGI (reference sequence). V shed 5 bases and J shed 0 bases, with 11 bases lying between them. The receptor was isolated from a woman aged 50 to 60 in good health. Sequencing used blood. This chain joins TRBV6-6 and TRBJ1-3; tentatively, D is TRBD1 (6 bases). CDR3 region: CASSPTGRSGNTIYF. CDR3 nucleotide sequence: TGTGCCAGCAGTCCTACAGGGCGCTCTGGAAACACCATATATTTT.